This T cell receptor (beta chain) was documented in a study of post-analysis software for immune sequencing data. Across the study: As for disease course, relapsing-remitting, secondary progressive and progressive-relapsing multiple sclerosis were all included. Study results and limitations: F measure showed strong co-clustering of same-batch samples. Patients used about 5 TRBV segments, including TRBV5-6, TRBV5-1 and TRBV20-1, more often than controls. Significantly lower normalized Chao1 diversity was found in patients with multiple sclerosis relative to controls.

CDR3 length: 13 amino acids. Between the trimmed V and J ends, which lost 2 bases and 1 base, there was a span of 8 bases. Germline CDR1 and CDR2: SQVTM and ANQGSEA. The TCR beta cDNA libraries contained unique molecular identifiers. There were roughly 0.95 to 10 million T cells, and roughly 0.5 million cDNA molecules came from them. TCRdb re-called the PCR reads with MiXCR, one entry per CDR3 protein. The table has almost 700,000 distinct CDR3 sequences, 55% to 60% seen once. Worth noting for this clonotype: Its antigen is unknown.

The specimen was blood. The TCR originated in a girl aged 2-10 years with multiple sclerosis. The chain recombines TRBV29-1 with TRBJ1-2; a possible D gene is TRBD1 (5 bases). CDR3 sequence reads: CSVESGLNYGYTF. The CDR3 region has the DNA TGCAGCGTTGAATCGGGGCTTAACTATGGCTACACCTTC.